This entry concerns a single T cell receptor (beta chain). A junction boundary mismatches the germline segment, possibly from a read error. Germline CDR1 and CDR2: MNHNS and SASEGT. This CDR3 has 15 residues. The entry originates in a study of tumor and adjacent non-tumor tissue in lung cancer. TCRbeta libraries were built with three rounds of nested PCR, modified from ARM-PCR. TCRdb re-called the multiplex PCR reads through MiXCR, storing one row per CDR3 protein. The table shows about 80,000 distinct CDR3 sequences, with around 75% occurring only once. This sample's RNA came from whole unsorted tissue. Newly diagnosed lung cancer patients had thoracic surgery in China, August–late 2014, without prior chemotherapy.

The source is a woman aged 45-65 years with non-small cell lung cancer. This rearrangement joins TRBV6-1 to TRBJ2-3; weak D call: TRBD2 (5 bases). Sequencing input: lung tumor tissue. The CDR3 nucleotides are TGTGCCAGCAGTGAGTCTACTCCTAGCACAGAAACGCAGTTTTTT. Protein: CASSESTPSTETQFF.